Listed here is a single T cell receptor (beta chain). The sample is drawn from a study of blood T cell repertoires in COVID-19. The CDR3 contains 16 residues. Unmatched junction bases numbered 8, after V lost 3 bases and J lost 0 bases. Germline-derived CDR1 and CDR2 are SGHTS and YDEGEE. In the original analysis: Researchers report that nucleated cell counts were estimated from reference gene primer amplification. The repertoire was sequenced with immunoSEQ multiplex PCR; TCRdb's copy has only in-frame clones and lacks some. That table gives V, J and clone size, and the DNA gave D and trimming. Of about 250,000 clones in the sample, nearly 90% were seen once.

This clonotype originated in a man younger than 35 with active or convalescent COVID-19. The J gene is TRBJ2-7, the V gene TRBV5-8, with 8 bases lining up with TRBD2. The sample was peripheral blood. CDR3 loop: CASSSRGGESSYEQYF. The CDR3 DNA sequence: TGTGCCAGCAGCTCCCGGGGGGGAGAAAGCTCCTACGAGCAGTACTTC.